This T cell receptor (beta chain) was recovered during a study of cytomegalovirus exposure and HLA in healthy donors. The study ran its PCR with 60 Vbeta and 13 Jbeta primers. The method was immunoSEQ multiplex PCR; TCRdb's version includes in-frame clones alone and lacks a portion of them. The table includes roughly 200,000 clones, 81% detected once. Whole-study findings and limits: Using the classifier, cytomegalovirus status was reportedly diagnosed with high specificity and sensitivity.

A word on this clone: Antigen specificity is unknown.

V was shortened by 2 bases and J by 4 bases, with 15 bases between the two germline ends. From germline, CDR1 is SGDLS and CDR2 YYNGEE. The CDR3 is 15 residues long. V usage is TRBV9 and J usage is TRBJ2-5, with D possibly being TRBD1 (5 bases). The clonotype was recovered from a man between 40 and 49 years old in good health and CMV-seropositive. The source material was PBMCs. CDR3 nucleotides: TGTGCCAGCAGCGTTAGTTCAGGGATCCGAGAGACCCAGTACTTC. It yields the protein CASSVSSGIRETQYF.